This T cell receptor (beta chain) derives from a study of OX40 agonist ivuxolimab in advanced cancers. Overall study context: At 0.01 to 10 mg/kg, ivuxolimab was administered intravenously to patients every 2 weeks.

Assay: immunoSEQ multiplex PCR; the TCRdb copy retains only in-frame clones and omits some. The sample has 81,000 or so clones, 88% seen once. General study findings and limits: The study found among the lowest clonal expansion in partial responders at 0.1-3.0 mg/kg.

A note on this clone: Its antigen is currently unknown.

The source of this sequence is an adult with an advanced solid tumor such as melanoma, head and neck, liver or kidney cancer. Sequences were derived from CD4+ or CD8+ T cells sorted from blood, sampled in a trial of the OX40 agonist ivuxolimab.

The CDR3 region is CASSLRPRDRHPGTGYEQYF. The CDR3 DNA reads as TGCGCCAGCAGCCTCCGACCCCGGGACAGACATCCCGGGACTGGATACGAGCAGTACTTC. The V gene is TRBV5-1, the J gene TRBJ2-7, with D possibly being TRBD1 (7 bases). Trimming took off 4 bases at V and 4 bases at J, with 33 bases between the two ends. Per germline, CDR1 SGHRS and CDR2 YFSETQ. This CDR3 spans 20 amino acids.